The source of this T cell receptor beta chain is a study of OX40 agonist ivuxolimab in advanced cancers. Across the study: Enrolled patients in dose escalation had cancers that were hepatocellular carcinoma, melanoma, renal cell or head and neck cancer. Three patients had partial responses: one hepatocellular carcinoma, two cutaneous melanoma.

Data came from immunoSEQ multiplex PCR; TCRdb stores just in-frame clones and leaves some out. The profile covers 75,000 to 80,000 clones, with 90% to 95% appearing a single time and about a fifth taken by the ten largest. On this clone: Its cognate antigen is unknown.

Study-wide results and limits: At doses 0.1 to 3.0 mg/kg, CD4+ and CD8+ clones expanded.

The CDR3 covers 14 residues. V was clipped by 4 bases and J by 7 bases; unmatched bases: 4. CDR1 and CDR2 (germline): MGHDK, SYGVNS. J is TRBJ1-1 and V is TRBV25-1, with TRBD1 identical over 12 bases. Material: CD4+ or CD8+ T cells sorted from blood, obtained in a trial of the OX40 agonist ivuxolimab. This clonotype originated in an adult with an advanced solid tumor such as melanoma, head and neck, liver or kidney cancer. The CDR3 nucleotides are TGTGCCAGCAGTGCCGGGACAGGGGGCGATGAAGCTTTCTTT. This encodes CASSAGTGGDEAFF.